This TCR beta chain appears in the sequencing data of a study of blood T cells in healthy people across ages. The germline V and J ends were trimmed by 7 bases and 8 bases, with 17 bases remaining between them. The CDR3 is made up of 13 amino acids. Germline-derived CDR1 and CDR2 are MNHEY and SMNVEV (reference sequence). PCR was performed a second time for about 7 to 12 cycles using a sample-barcoded 5' primer and a J-beta primer mix. MiXCR, run by TCRdb on the 5' RACE reads, gives a single entry per CDR3 protein. The table includes some 850,000 distinct CDR3 sequences, 20% to 30% detected once. This clonotype occurred a few times. This same sample was also taken into another study, of T cells of mothers and their children. From that second work: Three healthy Caucasian mothers, along with their six children, were the donors. Both sample barcodes and 2-4 random nucleotides came from the M1S primer of the second PCR. The overlap seen between related mothers and children slightly exceeded that of unrelated pairs, though not significantly. The search for persistent microchimeric T cell clones detected none.

Sequencing used blood. The source is a boy aged 5-17 years in good health. The chain links TRBV27 to TRBJ1-2; D unclear. The CDR3 region is CASTSLGGGGYTF. The CDR3 DNA is TGTGCCAGCACCTCTCTGGGTGGCGGGGGCTACACCTTC.